The TCR beta chain under discussion was sequenced for a study of cytomegalovirus exposure and HLA in healthy donors (dated by TCRdb to about 2017). Describing the broader study: In an earlier analysis of under 750 of the donors, around 300 Gb of sequence data and 90 million to 120 million unique TCR beta sequences from about 179 million T cells were reported. Roughly five DR-DQ haplotypes were treated as single units for association and clustering because of strong linkage in the cohort. To predict cytomegalovirus infection status, the study brought together high-throughput TCR immunosequencing, statistical association of individual TCRs with disease status, and machine learning. To study patterns of TCR occurrence, a later analysis re-analyzed previously published TCR beta repertoires from more than 550 donors and added high-resolution HLA genotyping. Of the 300 to 500 genotyped donors, approximately 81% were placed in the genetic ancestry cluster associated with self-reported Caucasian donors. The study profiled the T cell repertoires of about 640 subjects by immunosequencing and related them to cytomegalovirus serostatus. The number of donors typed differed by locus, with roughly 620-630 for A, B, C, DRB1 and DQB1, roughly 520 for DQA1, 600 to 610 for DPA1, and 400 to 490 for DPB1. Along with the roughly 700-subject first cohort, a separate validation cohort of over a hundred different subjects was used. HLA typing covered class I and class II loci at four-digit resolution. On average, roughly 240,000 unique TCR beta nucleotide sequences were sequenced per donor among a few hundred genotyped donors of the cohort, with roughly 18% of those sequences being non-productive. About 330 gigabases of sequencing data and 91 million or so unique TCR sequences made up an early release that covered about 640 HLA-typed donors. All discovery cohort repertoires had been generated using a single sequencing platform. The later analysis used no new phenotypic data to find candidate immune exposures, relying instead on TCR beta sequences and their occurrence across donors. Genome-wide SNP genotypes for about 60% of the roughly 700 donors were used in a later genetic analysis, which treated that subset as a discovery cohort. Donor age, sex, ethnicity and CMV serostatus were collected together with the repertoire data. The aim of the study was to test whether cataloging public T cell receptors could identify signatures of past pathogen exposure. To decide whether each TCR beta V gene segment behaved as functional or pseudogenic, an earlier analysis of 587 of the donors relied on high-throughput TCR beta sequencing.

Libraries were made using the immunoSEQ multiplex PCR assay. The multiplex PCR relied on a mix of 60 forward primers for TCR Vbeta segments and 13 reverse primers for TCR Jbeta segments. A multiplex PCR assay on genomic DNA amplified the CDR3 region of rearranged TCR beta genes. Amplified TCR beta libraries were sequenced as 87-base-pair reads on the Illumina HiSeq System. The source study handled its data this way. A later analysis tallied tens of millions of unique TCR beta chains across the 600 to 700 repertoires, and around 9.9 million of those chains were shared by two or more donors. To remove PCR and sequencing errors, raw reads were error-corrected and collapsed into unique sequences using a nearest-neighbor algorithm that merged closely related sequences. Alignment of CDR3 sequences to IMGT reference sequences was used to assign V, D and J gene segments. For a sequence to be retained, a match of at least six nucleotides was required to both a V gene segment and a J gene segment. Rearrangements were classified as productive when the CDR3 lacked stop codons and remained in frame with V and J, and all other rearrangements were classified as non-productive. Following IMGT convention, CDR3 was defined as the stretch from the second conserved V-encoded cysteine to the conserved J-encoded phenylalanine. In an earlier analysis of more than 550 of the donors, sequences lacking an unambiguous match to a single V gene segment were excluded. In an earlier analysis of approximately 550 of the donors, V segments were called functional above 56.7% productive rearrangements and were called segregating when the between-donor standard deviation exceeded 5%. A statistical classification framework was built to diagnose cytomegalovirus status from the catalog of TCR beta chain sequences. A later analysis assigned V and J genes by comparing TCR nucleotide sequences with IMGT/GENE-DB human TR gene sequences. In a later analysis, CDR3 sequences and most-parsimonious VDJ recombination scenarios were assigned using the TCRdist pipeline. In a later analysis, each TCR beta chain was defined by its CDR3 amino acid sequence together with its V-gene family, and reads lacking a unique V-gene family were excluded. In a later analysis, around 600 highly shared, low-generation-probability nucleotide sequences were removed to address suspected cross-contamination and a sequencing artifact. In a later analysis, a clonal expansion index was calculated for each public chain from normalized within-repertoire ranks of inferred template counts. In a later analysis, generation probabilities were computed using a VDJ recombination model fitted to out-of-frame rearrangements, and the results were checked against IGoR. In a later analysis, hypergeometric tests were used to score TCR-TCR, TCR-HLA and TCR-CMV co-occurrence, with a repertoire-size bias correction applied to TCR pairs. In a later analysis, false discovery rates were estimated by permuting HLA or CMV assignments 20 times. A later analysis grouped co-occurring TCRs with DBSCAN, adding TCRdist sequence similarity when clustering within HLA-allele-positive subsets. Co-occurrence clustering excluded repertoires with fewer than 30,000 or more than 120,000 public chains, plus five with anomalous nucleotide sharing. The source is immuneACCESS, and TCRdb retained only in-frame sequences with V and J called. Part of the clones is not carried over; for the studies checked, unresolved V genes explain less than half of this, and the remainder is unexplained. The V and J calls and clone size are taken from that table; D and trimming were inferred from the DNA. For this sample the table gives about 170,000 clones, of which around 78% were detected only once. The ten largest clones represent about 1.9% of the sample.

The cohort comprised some 680 healthy bone marrow donors. Cohort members were all nominally healthy when sampled, although unrecorded immune exposures were likely present. The donor was CMV seropositive and belonged to the group of 270 or so seropositive cohort members. A peripheral blood sample was collected from each donor, and TCR beta sequencing was performed on peripheral blood mononuclear cells. Genomic DNA was extracted from the blood cell samples with the Qiagen DNeasy Blood Extraction Kit. Results the study describes overall, beyond this receptor: A later analysis reported that several top co-occurrence clusters appeared linked to parvovirus B19, influenza, CMV and Epstein-Barr virus. Cytomegalovirus status was reported to be diagnosed by the classifier with high specificity and sensitivity in both the original and validation cohorts. Because counts were too low, some 16 rarely observed V segments, including chromosome 9 orphons, were excluded from the earlier analysis of 587 of the donors. The study gave a list of 150 to 200 TCR beta chains associated with cytomegalovirus. A further reported finding was that TCR beta sequences accurately predicted the HLA-A and HLA-B alleles for most subjects in the first cohort. Specific HLA alleles were associated with more than 15,000 TCR beta sequences at a false discovery rate of 0.05 in a later analysis. In a later analysis, most CMV-associated TCR beta chains were found to appear HLA-restricted, with HLA associations seemingly driven largely by CMV exposure. It was suggested by the authors that the approach could potentially be generalized to other disease states and immunological phenotypes. Compared with equally common non-associated chains, HLA-associated TCR beta chains in a later analysis were more clonally expanded and had lower generation probabilities. The presence/absence analyses assumed that sequencing depth was roughly uniform across donors, and that assumption may not be true. Linkage disequilibrium might explain the correlated functional status among segregating V segments, but an unknown experimental factor could not be excluded. In a later analysis, the rate of TCR association differed among HLA loci, with DRB1 alleles having the most associated TCRs and HLA-C alleles having the fewest. Strong co-occurrence of HLA alleles, especially DR and DQ, made assigning TCR associations to individual alleles difficult. Because HLA typing was missing for some donors at each locus, association tests included only the typed subset. CMV serostatus was the only immune exposure information available for the cohort. V-gene and J-gene trimming of TCR beta chains was associated with a missense DCLRE1C variant in a later genetic analysis, and the association was replicated in an independent cohort. A later genetic analysis reported fewer N-insertions in productive TCRs among donors in an Asian-associated ancestry cluster than the roughly 700-donor mean. A few of the identified cytomegalovirus-associated TCR beta chains were confirmed in vitro to be specific for cytomegalovirus antigens. The sequencing pipeline was judged likely to have produced a cluster of highly shared sequence variants as a technical artifact. Across donors, most TCR sequences were observed very rarely, whereas some public TCRs were present in many individuals. Broadly in line with IMGT annotations, most TCR beta V segments showed up in productive rearrangements about 87% or about 30% of the time in an earlier analysis of several hundred of the donors. Because the 87-base-pair reads could not distinguish some IMGT-functional V segments, including TRBV6-2 and TRBV6-3, those segments were excluded. In this cohort, only TCR beta chains were sequenced, and detectable features were limited by the absence of alpha or paired-chain data.

As for this clone: The antigen it recognizes is unknown. No per-base quality is available; no much larger clone lies one base away.

The CDR3 runs 14 amino acids, cysteine and phenylalanine included. The sequence is cut down to CDR3 DNA, 42 bases in frame from base 1. Taken from the germline V gene, the CDR1 and CDR2 loops are MNHEY and SVGAGI. V lost 6 bases and J lost 2 bases; the stretch between them is 13 bases long. Specimen: PBMCs. Recombination joined TRBV6-5 with TRBJ1-2; a tentative D call is TRBD1 (6 bases match). The sequence was collected from a woman younger than 45 in good health and CMV-seropositive. The nucleotide sequence is given as TGTGCCAGCAGCCCACCCCAGGGGAACTATGGCTACACCTTC. Its protein is CASSPPQGNYGYTF.